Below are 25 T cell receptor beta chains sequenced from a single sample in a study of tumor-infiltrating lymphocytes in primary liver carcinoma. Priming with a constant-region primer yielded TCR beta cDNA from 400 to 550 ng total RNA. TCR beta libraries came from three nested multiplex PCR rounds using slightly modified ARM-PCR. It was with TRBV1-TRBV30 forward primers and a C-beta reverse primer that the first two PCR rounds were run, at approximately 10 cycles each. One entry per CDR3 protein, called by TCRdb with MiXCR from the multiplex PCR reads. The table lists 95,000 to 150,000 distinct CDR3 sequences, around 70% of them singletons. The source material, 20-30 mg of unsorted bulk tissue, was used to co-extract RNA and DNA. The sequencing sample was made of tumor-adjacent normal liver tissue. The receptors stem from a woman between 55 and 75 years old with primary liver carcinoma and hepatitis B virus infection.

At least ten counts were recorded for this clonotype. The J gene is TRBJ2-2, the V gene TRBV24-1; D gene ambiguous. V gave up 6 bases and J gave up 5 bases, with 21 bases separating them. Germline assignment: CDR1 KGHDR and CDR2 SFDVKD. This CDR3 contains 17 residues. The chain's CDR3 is CATSSPKTSTETGELFF. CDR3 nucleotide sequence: TGTGCCACCAGTTCTCCTAAGACCTCTACAGAGACCGGGGAGCTGTTTTTT.

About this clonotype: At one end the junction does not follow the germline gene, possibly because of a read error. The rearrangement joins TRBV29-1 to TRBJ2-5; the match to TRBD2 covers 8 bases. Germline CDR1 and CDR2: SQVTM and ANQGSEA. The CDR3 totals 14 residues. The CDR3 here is CNVTAAGAIGTQYF. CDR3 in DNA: TGCAACGTTACGGCAGCGGGGGCCATAGGGACCCAGTACTTC.

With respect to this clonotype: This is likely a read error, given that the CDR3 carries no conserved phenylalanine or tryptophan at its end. The CDR3 reads CASSAPRGEVQYL. CDR3 sequence (DNA): TGTGCCAGTAGCGCTCCAAGGGGAGAGGTACAGTACTTA. This chain joins TRBV28 and TRBJ2-4; the D gene could be TRBD1 or TRBD2 (5 bases each). The CDR3 length is 13 residues. Germline-derived CDR1 and CDR2 are MDHEN and SYDVKM. V lost 9 bases and J lost 13, with 22 bases in between.

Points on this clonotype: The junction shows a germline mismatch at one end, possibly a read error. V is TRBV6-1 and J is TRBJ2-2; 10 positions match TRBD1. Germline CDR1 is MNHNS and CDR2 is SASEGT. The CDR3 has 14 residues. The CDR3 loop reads CTSGTGVDTGELFF. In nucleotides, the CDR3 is TGTACCAGTGGGACAGGGGTAGACACCGGGGAGCTCTTTTTT.

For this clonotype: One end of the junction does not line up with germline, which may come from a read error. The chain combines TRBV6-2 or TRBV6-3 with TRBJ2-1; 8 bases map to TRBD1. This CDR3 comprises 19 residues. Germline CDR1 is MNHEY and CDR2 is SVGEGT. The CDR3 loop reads CARSYGTGGDRAIYNGQFF. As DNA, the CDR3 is TGTGCCAGGAGTTATGGAACAGGGGGAGACAGGGCAATCTACAATGGGCAGTTCTTC.

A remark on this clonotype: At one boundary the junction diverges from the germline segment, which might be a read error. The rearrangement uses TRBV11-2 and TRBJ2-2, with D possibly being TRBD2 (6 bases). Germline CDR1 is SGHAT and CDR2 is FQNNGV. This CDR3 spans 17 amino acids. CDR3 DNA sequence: TGTGCCAACAGCTTTAATAGGGCTAGCGTGATCACCGGGGAGCTGTTTTTC. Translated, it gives CANSFNRASVITGELFF.

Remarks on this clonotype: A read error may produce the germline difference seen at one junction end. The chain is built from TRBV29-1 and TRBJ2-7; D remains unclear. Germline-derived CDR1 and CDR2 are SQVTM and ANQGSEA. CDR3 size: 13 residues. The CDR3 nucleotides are TGCAGCGTTGCCCTGACACATTCCTGCGAGCAGTACTTC. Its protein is CSVALTHSCEQYF.

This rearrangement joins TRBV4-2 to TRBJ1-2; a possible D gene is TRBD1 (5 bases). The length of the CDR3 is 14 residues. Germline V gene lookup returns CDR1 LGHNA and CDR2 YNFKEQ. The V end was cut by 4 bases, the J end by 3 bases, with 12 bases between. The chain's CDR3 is CASSRHGRDYGYTF. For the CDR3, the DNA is TGTGCCAGCAGCCGACATGGCAGGGACTATGGCTACACCTTC.

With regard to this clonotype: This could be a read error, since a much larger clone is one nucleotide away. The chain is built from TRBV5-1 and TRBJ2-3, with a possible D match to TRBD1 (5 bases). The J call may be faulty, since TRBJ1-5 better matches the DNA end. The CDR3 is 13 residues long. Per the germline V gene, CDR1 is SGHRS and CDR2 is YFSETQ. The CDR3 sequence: CASSGATTDTQHF. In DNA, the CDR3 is TGCGCCAGCAGCGGGGCGACCACAGATACGCAGCATTTT.

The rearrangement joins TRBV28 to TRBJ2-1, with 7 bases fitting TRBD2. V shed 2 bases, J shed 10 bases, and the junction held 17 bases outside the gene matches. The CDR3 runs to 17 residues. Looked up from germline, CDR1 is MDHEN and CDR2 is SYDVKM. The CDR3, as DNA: TGTGCCAGCAGTTTAATGGGGTGGCTAGCGGACGTGTGGGAGCAGTTCTTC. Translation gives CASSLMGWLADVWEQFF.

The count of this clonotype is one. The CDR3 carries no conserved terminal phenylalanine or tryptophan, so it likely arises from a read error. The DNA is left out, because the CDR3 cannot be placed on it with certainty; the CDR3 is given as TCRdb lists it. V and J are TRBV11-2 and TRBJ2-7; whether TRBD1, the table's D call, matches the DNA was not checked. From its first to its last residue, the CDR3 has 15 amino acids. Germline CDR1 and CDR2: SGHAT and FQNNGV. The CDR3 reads CASTKVGRVSGEHYL.

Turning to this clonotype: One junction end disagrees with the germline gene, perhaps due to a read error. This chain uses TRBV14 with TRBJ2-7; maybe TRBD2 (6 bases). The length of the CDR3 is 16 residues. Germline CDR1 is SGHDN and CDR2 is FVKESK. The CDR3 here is CTSSQDVKRALHEQYF. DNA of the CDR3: TGTACCAGCAGCCAAGACGTAAAGCGGGCCCTCCACGAGCAGTATTTC.

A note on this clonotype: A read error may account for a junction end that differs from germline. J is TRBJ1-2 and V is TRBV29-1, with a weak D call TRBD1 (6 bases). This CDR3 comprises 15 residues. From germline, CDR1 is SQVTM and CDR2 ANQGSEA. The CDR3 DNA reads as TGCAGTGTTGATCGGGGGGCAGTAGGCGCCTGCGGCTACACCTTC. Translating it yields CSVDRGAVGACGYTF.

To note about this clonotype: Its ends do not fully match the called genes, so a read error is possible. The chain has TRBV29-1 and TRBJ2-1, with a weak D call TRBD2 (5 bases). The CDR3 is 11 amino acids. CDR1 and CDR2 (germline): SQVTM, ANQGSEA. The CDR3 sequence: CSVALDIEKFF. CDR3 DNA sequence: TGTAGCGTTGCGCTAGATATTGAGAAGTTCTTC.

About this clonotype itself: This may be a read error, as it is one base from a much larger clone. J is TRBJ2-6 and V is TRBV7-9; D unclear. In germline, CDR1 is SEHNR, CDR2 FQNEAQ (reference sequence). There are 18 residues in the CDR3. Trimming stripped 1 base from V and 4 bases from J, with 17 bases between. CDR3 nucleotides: TGTGCCAGCAGCTTAGTAGTATGCGTAAATAAGGGGGCCAACGTCCTGACTTTC. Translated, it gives CASSLVVCVNKGANVLTF.

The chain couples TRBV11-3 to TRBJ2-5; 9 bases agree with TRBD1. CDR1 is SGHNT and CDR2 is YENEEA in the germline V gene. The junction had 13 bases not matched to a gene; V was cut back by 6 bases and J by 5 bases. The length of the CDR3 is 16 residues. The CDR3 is CASRFAGTGIRETQYF. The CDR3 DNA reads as TGTGCCAGCAGATTCGCCGGGACAGGGATTAGGGAGACCCAGTACTTC.

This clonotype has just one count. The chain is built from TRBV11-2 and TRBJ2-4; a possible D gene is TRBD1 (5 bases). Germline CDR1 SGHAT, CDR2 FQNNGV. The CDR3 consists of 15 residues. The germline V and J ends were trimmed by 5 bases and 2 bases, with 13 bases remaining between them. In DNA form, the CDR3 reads TGTGCCAGCAGCATCCTTGCAGGGTCCAAAAACATTCAGTACTTC. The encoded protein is CASSILAGSKNIQYF.

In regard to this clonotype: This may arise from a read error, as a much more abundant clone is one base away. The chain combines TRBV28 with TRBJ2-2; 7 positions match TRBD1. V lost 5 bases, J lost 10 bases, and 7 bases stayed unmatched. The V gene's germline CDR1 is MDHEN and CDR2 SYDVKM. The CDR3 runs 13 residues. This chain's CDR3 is CASSGQVAEELFF. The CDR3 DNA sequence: TGTGCCAGCAGTGGACAGGTTGCCGAGGAGCTGTTTTTT.

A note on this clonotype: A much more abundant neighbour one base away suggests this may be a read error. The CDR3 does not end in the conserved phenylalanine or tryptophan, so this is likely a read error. The CDR3: CASSGTPGRETQYY. CDR3 nucleotides: TGTGCCAGCAGTGGGACTCCGGGCAGGGAGACCCAGTACTAC. The V gene is TRBV28, the J gene TRBJ2-5; perhaps TRBD2 as D (6 bases). CDR3 size: 14 residues. The germline V gene has CDR1 MDHEN and CDR2 SYDVKM. V was clipped by 5 bases and J by 5 bases, with 15 bases between them.

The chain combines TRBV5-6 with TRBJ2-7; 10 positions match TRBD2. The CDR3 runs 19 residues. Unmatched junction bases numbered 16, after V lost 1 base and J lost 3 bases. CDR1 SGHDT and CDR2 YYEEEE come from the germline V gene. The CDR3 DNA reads TGTGCCAGCAGCTTGAGGGCTAGCGGGAGTCGCCGTGGGTTCTACGAGCAGTACTTC. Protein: CASSLRASGSRRGFYEQYF.

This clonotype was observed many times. The CDR3 sequence is CASSRTVRLHF. DNA for the CDR3: TGTGCCAGCAGCCGGACAGTTCGCCTCCACTTT. The chain recombines TRBV28 with TRBJ1-6; TRBD1 might be the D (6 bases). V dropped 6 bases and J dropped 15 bases, with 12 bases sitting between them. The CDR3 contains 11 residues. Germline assignment: CDR1 MDHEN and CDR2 SYDVKM.

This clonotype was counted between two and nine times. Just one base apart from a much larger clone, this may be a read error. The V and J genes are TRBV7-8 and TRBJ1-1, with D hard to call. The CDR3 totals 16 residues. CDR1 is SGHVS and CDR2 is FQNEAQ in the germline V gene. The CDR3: CVSSFLGGNLNTEAFF. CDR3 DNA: TGTGTCAGCAGCTTTTTGGGAGGGAACCTGAACACTGAAGCTTTCTTT.

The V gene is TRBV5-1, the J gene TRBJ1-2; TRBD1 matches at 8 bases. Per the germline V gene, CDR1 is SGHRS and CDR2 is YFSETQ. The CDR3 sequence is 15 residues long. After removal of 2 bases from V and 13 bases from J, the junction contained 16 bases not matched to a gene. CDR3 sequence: CASSFRTGTVYGRTF. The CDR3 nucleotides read TGCGCCAGCAGCTTCCGGACAGGGACGGTCTATGGCCGCACCTTC.

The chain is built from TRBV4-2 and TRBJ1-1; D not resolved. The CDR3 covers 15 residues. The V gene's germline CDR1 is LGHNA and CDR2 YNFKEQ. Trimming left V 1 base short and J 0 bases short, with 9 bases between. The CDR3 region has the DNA TGTGCCAGCAGCCAAGTGGCTATGATGAACACTGAAGCTTTCTTT. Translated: CASSQVAMMNTEAFF.

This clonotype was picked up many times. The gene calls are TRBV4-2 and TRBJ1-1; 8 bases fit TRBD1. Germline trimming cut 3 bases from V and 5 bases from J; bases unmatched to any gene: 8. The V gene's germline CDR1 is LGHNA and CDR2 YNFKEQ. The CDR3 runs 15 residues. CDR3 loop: CASSQRQGTLTEAFF. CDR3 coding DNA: TGTGCCAGCAGCCAGCGACAGGGGACGTTGACTGAAGCTTTCTTT.